This TCR beta chain emerged from a study of control samples from healthy donors and cancer patients. TCRdb's copy holds only in-frame clones and misses some; the assay was immunoSEQ multiplex PCR. The sample comprises some 210,000 clones, approximately 91% of which are singletons, and 1.5% to 2% rests with the top ten. This CDR3 is 15 amino acids long. Deletions cut 2 bases from V and 2 bases from J, with 14 bases between. The genes are TRBV5-7 and TRBJ2-7; D not certain. TRBV5-7 qualifies as an ORF whose function is uncertain. Sequenced sample: blood. The sequence derives from a man aged 25 to 40 in good health. This chain's CDR3 is CASSFAYPSPYEQYF. Here the CDR3 DNA reads TGTGCCAGCAGCTTTGCCTACCCTAGTCCCTACGAGCAGTACTTC.